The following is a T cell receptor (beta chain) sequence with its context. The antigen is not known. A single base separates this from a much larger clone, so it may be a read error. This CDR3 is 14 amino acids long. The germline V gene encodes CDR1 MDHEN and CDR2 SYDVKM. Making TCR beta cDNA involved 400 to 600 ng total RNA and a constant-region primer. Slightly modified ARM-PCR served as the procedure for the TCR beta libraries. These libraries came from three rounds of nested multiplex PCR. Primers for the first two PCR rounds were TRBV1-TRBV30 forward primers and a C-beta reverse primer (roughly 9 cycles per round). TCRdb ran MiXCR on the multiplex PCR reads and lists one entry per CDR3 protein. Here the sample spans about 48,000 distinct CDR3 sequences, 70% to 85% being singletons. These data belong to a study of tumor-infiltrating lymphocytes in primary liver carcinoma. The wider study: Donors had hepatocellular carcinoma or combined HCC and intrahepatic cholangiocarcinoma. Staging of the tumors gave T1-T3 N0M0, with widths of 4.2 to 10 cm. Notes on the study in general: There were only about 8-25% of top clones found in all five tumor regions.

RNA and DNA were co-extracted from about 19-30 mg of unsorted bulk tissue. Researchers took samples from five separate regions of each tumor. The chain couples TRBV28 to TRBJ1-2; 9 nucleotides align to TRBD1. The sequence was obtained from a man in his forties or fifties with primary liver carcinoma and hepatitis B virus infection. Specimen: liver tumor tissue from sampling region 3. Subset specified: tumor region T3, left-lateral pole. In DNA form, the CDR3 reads TGTGCCGGCAGCCCACCGGGACAGGGCTTTGGCTACACCTTC. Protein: CAGSPPGQGFGYTF.